This entry lists 16 T cell receptor beta chains sequenced from one sample in a study of blood T cell repertoires in COVID-19. Profiling relied on immunoSEQ multiplex PCR, and the TCRdb table lists in-frame clones only, not all of them. The repertoire includes some 200,000 clones, under 90% of them detected once, and approximately 5% sits in the top ten. Sequencing was performed on peripheral blood. These TCRs come from a woman in her sixties who had recovered from COVID-19.

This sequence joins TRBV21-1 and TRBJ2-4; whether TRBD1, the table's D call, matches the DNA was not checked. TRBV21-1 is classified as a pseudogene. The CDR3 is 16 amino acids. The CDR3 protein is CASSPHTTGPKNIQYF. As DNA, the CDR3 is TGTGCCAGCAGCCCTCATACGACAGGGCCAAAAAACATTCAGTACTTC.

The chain uses TRBV6-6 and TRBJ1-4; possible D gene TRBD1, 6 bases. Trimming shortened V by 0 bases and J by 5 bases, and 13 bases separated the two germline ends. The germline gives CDR1 MNHNY, CDR2 SVGAGI (reference sequence). The length of the CDR3 is 16 residues. CDR3 region: CASSYSPTGYNEKLFF. The CDR3 nucleotides read TGTGCCAGCAGTTACTCTCCGACAGGTTACAATGAAAAACTGTTTTTT.

This clone was seen just once. The V gene is TRBV11-1, the J gene TRBJ2-2; 8 nucleotides agree with TRBD1. CDR1 and CDR2 (germline): SGHAT, FQDESV (reference sequence). The V gene end was trimmed by 4 bases and the J gene end by 6 bases; junction bases not matched to a gene: 4. The CDR3 has 14 amino acids. CDR3 DNA: TGTGCCAGCAGCTCGGACAGGGCGGCCGGGGAGCTGTTTTTT. Amino acid sequence: CASSSDRAAGELFF.

The genes are TRBV18 and TRBJ2-3, with 12 nucleotides matching TRBD1. V trimming: 3 bases; J trimming: 3 bases; junction bases outside the gene matches: 4. The V gene's germline CDR1 is KGHSH and CDR2 LQKENI. The CDR3 has 16 amino acids. CDR3 loop: CASSPRDRGQTDTQYF. DNA of the CDR3: TGTGCCAGCTCACCCCGGGACAGGGGGCAGACAGATACGCAGTATTTT.

This chain links TRBV7-2 with TRBJ1-1; 7 positions match TRBD1. The germline gives CDR1 SGHTA, CDR2 FQGNSA. The trim removed 5 bases at V and 4 bases at J, leaving 4 bases unmatched. CDR3 length equals 13 residues. The DNA for the CDR3 is TGTGCCAGCAGCACCCAGGGGGGCACTGAAGCTTTCTTT. It encodes CASSTQGGTEAFF.

The CDR3 is CASSFSGQGPTSQYF. The DNA of the CDR3 is TGTGCCAGCAGCTTCTCGGGACAGGGGCCTACATCGCAGTACTTC. The chain links TRBV7-2 to TRBJ2-7; 10 positions agree with TRBD1. J was trimmed by 9 bases and V by 3 bases; bases with no gene match: 11. Germline V CDR1 and CDR2: SGHTA, FQGNSA. The CDR3 contains 15 residues.

The chain couples TRBV27 to TRBJ1-2; no clear D gene. The CDR3 is made up of 13 amino acids. V was cut by 3 bases and J by 4 bases, with 9 bases left in between. The V gene's germline CDR1 is MNHEY and CDR2 SMNVEV (reference sequence). The CDR3 coding sequence is TGTGCCAGCAGTTTCGCAGATTTCTATGGCTACACCTTC. Translating gives CASSFADFYGYTF.

This rearrangement joins TRBV14 to TRBJ1-4; D might be TRBD1 (5 bases). Germline V gene lookup returns CDR1 SGHDN and CDR2 FVKESK. Trimming removed 2 bases from V and 8 bases from J, with 12 bases in between. This CDR3 spans 14 amino acids. In DNA form, the CDR3 reads TGTGCCAGCAGCCAAATGGGGGGAAAGGAAAAACTGTTTTTT. Protein sequence: CASSQMGGKEKLFF.

The CDR3 nucleotides are TGTGCCAGCAGCTTAGAACAGAGCACAGATACGCAGTATTTT. Encoded protein: CASSLEQSTDTQYF. V and J are TRBV7-2 and TRBJ2-3; D gene uncertain. Germline V lookup: CDR1 SGHTA, CDR2 FQGNSA. Trimming shortened V by 1 base and J by 0 bases, and 5 bases separated the two germline ends. The length of the CDR3 is 14 residues. Looking up the rest from reference TRBV7-2 and TRBJ2-3 gives the full variable domain: GAGVSQSPSNKVTEKGKDVELRCDPISGHTALYWYRQSLGQGLEFLIYFQGNSAPDKSGLPSDRFSAERTGGSVSTLTIQRTQQEDSAVYLCASSLEQSTDTQYFGPGTRLTVL.

This sequence joins TRBV3-1 (or the pseudogene TRBV3-2) and TRBJ1-2; D possibly corresponds to TRBD1 (5 bases). V shed 3 bases and J shed 4 bases, with 15 bases lying between them. Germline CDR1 reads LGHDT; CDR2 reads YNNKEL (reference sequence). The CDR3 loop spans 15 amino acids. CDR3 in DNA: TGTGCCAGCAGCCAGACCAGACAGAGCTTCTATGGCTACACCTTC. Its translation is CASSQTRQSFYGYTF.

V gene TRBV4-1 combines with J gene TRBJ2-1; 16 bases line up with TRBD2. CDR1 and CDR2 (germline): MGHRA, YSYEKL. The CDR3 extends over 17 amino acids. The V segment lost 1 base and the J segment 8 bases; nucleotides outside the gene matches: 5. CDR3 coding DNA: TGCGCCAGCAGCCAAGCCCCGGGACTAGCGGGGGGGGATGAGCAGTTCTTC. Protein product: CASSQAPGLAGGDEQFF.

The chain recombines TRBV5-4 with TRBJ1-4; 7 bases agree with TRBD1. Trimming at V came to 9 bases and at J to 4 bases, leaving 6 bases not matched to a gene. The germline V gene has CDR1 SGHNT and CDR2 YYREEE (reference sequence). CDR3 length: 13 amino acids. CDR3 in amino acids: CATMGQYNEKLFF. The CDR3 DNA reads TGTGCCACCATGGGACAGTATAATGAAAAACTGTTTTTT.

The rearrangement links TRBV19 to TRBJ1-5; 12 bases match TRBD1. Germline V gene lookup returns CDR1 LNHDA and CDR2 SQIVND (reference sequence). The CDR3 runs to 16 residues. V shed 5 bases and J 6 bases; nucleotides not matched to a gene: 8. The CDR3 sequence: CASSPHRDRGPQPQHF. The CDR3 DNA reads as TGTGCCAGTAGTCCCCATCGGGACAGGGGGCCTCAGCCCCAGCATTTT.

The gene calls are TRBV4-3 and TRBJ1-2, with D unclear. The V gene lost 0 bases and the J gene lost 8 bases, with 13 bases spanning the gap. Germline assignment: CDR1 LGHNA and CDR2 YSLEER. The CDR3 totals 14 residues. DNA for the CDR3: TGCGCCAGCAGCCAAGATCTGGAAGGAGCCGGCTACACCTTC. Amino acid sequence: CASSQDLEGAGYTF.

The chain is built from TRBV19 and TRBJ1-2, with 7 bases matching TRBD1. After removal of 5 bases from V and 2 bases from J, the junction contained 5 bases not matched to a gene. Germline V lookup: CDR1 LNHDA, CDR2 SQIVND (reference sequence). The CDR3 spans 14 residues. For the CDR3, the DNA is TGTGCCAGTAGTCGACAGGGAAGGAACTATGGCTACACCTTC. Encoded protein: CASSRQGRNYGYTF.

The CDR3, as DNA: TGTGCCAGTAGTATTTACAGAGTCTACACCTTC. Translation: CASSIYRVYTF. The gene calls are TRBV19 and TRBJ1-2, with unresolved D. V dropped 3 bases and J dropped 10 bases, with 9 bases sitting between them. This CDR3 has 11 amino acids. Germline lookup yields CDR1 LNHDA and CDR2 SQIVND (reference sequence).